Described below is a single TCR beta chain sequence and its context. Its antigen is unknown. Per-base qualities were not stored, and no clone one base away is much larger. V lost 2 bases and J lost 4 bases; the stretch between them is 10 bases long. The germline V gene provides CDR1 SGHRS and CDR2 YFSETQ. The CDR3 contains 14 residues, cysteine and phenylalanine counted. CDR3 DNA is the only sequence kept; it has 42 bases, read in frame from the first base. The sample originates from a study of blood T cell repertoires in COVID-19 (dated by TCRdb to 2020 to 2022). For context, the study as a whole: Collaborator samples came from the United States, Italy and Spain and covered acute and convalescent phases of COVID-19. The repertoires were released in a freely available public database intended as a resource for research on the immune response to SARS-CoV-2. The dataset comprised deeply sampled blood TCRbeta repertoires from subjects exposed to, actively infected with, or recovered from COVID-19. The samples were drawn from two sources: the first 160 participants of the ongoing ImmuneRACE study, and 1,000 to 1,500 subjects contributed by 6 global collaborators. Sample metadata almost always included a de-identified subject ID, COVID-19 status, age in years and sex. Where HLA class I and class II types were available, the types were taken from metadata supplied by the sample provider, not from assay-based typing. The prospective study material was composed of cDNA or gDNA derived from T cells, B-cell-depleted T cells, or PBMCs.

TCRbeta CDR3 regions were amplified from genomic DNA using the immunoSEQ Assay, a bias-controlled multiplex PCR. The paper's data handling went like this. The number of nucleated cells in each sample was estimated from the amplification of reference gene primers within the assay. To quantify the absolute abundance of each unique TCRbeta CDR3 rearrangement, sequence reads were collapsed and filtered. Productive Simpson clonality was computed per sample as the square root of Simpson's diversity index over productive rearrangements. The table comes from immuneACCESS by way of TCRdb, which keeps in-frame sequences with V and J called. Part of the clones is missing from these tables; in studies checked, under half for an unresolved V gene and the rest for unknown reasons. D and trimming were read from the DNA, whereas the V and J calls and clone size are those reported in that table. In all, the sample holds roughly 400,000 clones, and roughly 84% of those were seen once. Jointly, the top ten make up about 1.5% of the sample.

Participants in the prospective study were enrolled through a virtual design, were aged about 18 to 100 years, and lived in under 25 United States geographic areas. To assign participants to cohorts, the prospective study relied on clinical history that participants themselves reported in a screening survey and a study questionnaire. Exposed participants had been in contact with someone with a PCR-confirmed or clinician-diagnosed COVID-19 case within 2 weeks of study entry. Each participant in the prospective study had whole blood, serum and a nasopharyngeal or oropharyngeal swab collected by mobile phlebotomists. Additional blood draws and questionnaires over an approximately 2-month period could optionally be provided by prospective study participants. Prospective study blood samples were shipped either frozen or at room temperature before DNA extraction. What the authors observed across the whole study: The amount of clinical and demographic metadata varied by source and participant and was provided uncurated.

The sequence links TRBV5-1 to TRBJ2-1; the D gene is possibly TRBD1, with 5 bases matching. The sample comprised PBMCs or T cells enriched from blood (not recorded which). The source of this sequence is a woman aged 18-30 years who had been exposed to COVID-19. The nucleotide sequence is given as TGCGCCAGCAGCTTTACAGGAGTTTACAATGAGCAGTTCTTC. Its protein product is CASSFTGVYNEQFF.